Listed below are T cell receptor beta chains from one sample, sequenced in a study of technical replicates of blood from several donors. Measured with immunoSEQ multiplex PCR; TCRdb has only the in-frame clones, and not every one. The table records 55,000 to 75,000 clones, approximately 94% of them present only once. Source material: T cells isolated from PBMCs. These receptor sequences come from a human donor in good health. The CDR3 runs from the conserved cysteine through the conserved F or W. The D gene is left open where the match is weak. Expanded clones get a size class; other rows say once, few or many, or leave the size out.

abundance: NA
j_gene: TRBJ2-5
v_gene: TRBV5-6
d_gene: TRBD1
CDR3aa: CASSWTGLGETQYF
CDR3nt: TGTGCCAGCAGTTGGACAGGGCTCGGTGAGACCCAGTACTTC

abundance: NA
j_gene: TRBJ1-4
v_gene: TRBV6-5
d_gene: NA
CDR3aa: CASSYAGENEKLFF
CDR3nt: TGTGCCAGCAGTTACGCAGGGGAGAATGAAAAACTGTTTTTT

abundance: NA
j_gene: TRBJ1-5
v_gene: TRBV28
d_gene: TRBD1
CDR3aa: CASSETGRWHF
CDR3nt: TGTGCCAGCAGTGAGACAGGGCGCTGGCATTTT

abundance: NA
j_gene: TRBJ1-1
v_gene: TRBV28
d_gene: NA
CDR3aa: CASSFTVMNTEAFF
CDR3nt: TGTGCCAGCAGTTTTACAGTCATGAACACTGAAGCTTTCTTT

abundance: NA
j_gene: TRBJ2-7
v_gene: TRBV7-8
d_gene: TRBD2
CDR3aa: CASSIGLAGVIPTRRQYF
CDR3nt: TGTGCCAGCAGCATCGGACTAGCGGGAGTGATTCCTACGAGAAGGCAGTACTTC

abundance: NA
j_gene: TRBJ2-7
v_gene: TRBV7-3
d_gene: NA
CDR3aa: CASSPRENYEQYF
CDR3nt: TGTGCCAGCAGCCCCCGGGAGAACTACGAGCAGTACTTC

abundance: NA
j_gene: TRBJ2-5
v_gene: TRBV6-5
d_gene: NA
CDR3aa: CASSYLATQETQYF
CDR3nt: TGTGCCAGCAGTTATCTAGCAACCCAAGAGACCCAGTACTTC

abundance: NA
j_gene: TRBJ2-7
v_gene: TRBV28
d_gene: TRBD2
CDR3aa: CASSLQREINEQYF
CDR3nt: TGTGCCAGCAGTTTACAGCGGGAGATCAACGAGCAGTACTTC

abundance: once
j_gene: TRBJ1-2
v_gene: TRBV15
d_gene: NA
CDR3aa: CATSREGGLPPYTF
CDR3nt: TGTGCCACCAGCAGAGAGGGGGGACTCCCGCCTTACACCTTC

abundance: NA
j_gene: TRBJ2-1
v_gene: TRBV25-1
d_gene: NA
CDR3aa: CASSAGSYNEQFF
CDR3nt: TGTGCCAGCAGTGCCGGGTCTTACAATGAGCAGTTCTTC

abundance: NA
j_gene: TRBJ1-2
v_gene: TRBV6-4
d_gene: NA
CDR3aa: CASSDGIGGYGYTF
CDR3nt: TGTGCCAGCAGTGACGGAATAGGGGGCTATGGCTACACCTTC

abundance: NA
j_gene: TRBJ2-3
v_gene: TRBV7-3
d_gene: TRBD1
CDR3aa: CASSSDRDATDTQYF
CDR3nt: TGTGCCAGCAGTTCGGACAGGGATGCAACAGATACGCAGTATTTT

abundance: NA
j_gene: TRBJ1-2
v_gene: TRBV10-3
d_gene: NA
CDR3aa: CAISEPKTDSRTYGYTF
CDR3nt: TGTGCCATCAGTGAGCCTAAAACCGACAGCCGAACCTATGGCTACACCTTC

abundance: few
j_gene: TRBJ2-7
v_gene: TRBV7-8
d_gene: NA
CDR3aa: CASSLGYREIPYEQYF
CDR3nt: TGTGCCAGCAGCTTAGGTTACCGGGAGATCCCCTACGAGCAGTACTTC

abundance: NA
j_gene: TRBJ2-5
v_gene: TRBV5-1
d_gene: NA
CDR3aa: CASSSKPREVLETQYF
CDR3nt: TGCGCCAGCAGCTCAAAGCCGAGGGAGGTTCTTGAGACCCAGTACTTC

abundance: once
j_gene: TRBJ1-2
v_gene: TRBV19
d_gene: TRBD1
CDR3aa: CASRADRENGYTF
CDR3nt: TGTGCCAGTAGGGCCGACAGGGAGAATGGCTACACCTTC

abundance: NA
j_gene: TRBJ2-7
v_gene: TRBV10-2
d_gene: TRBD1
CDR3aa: CASKGEDRAYEQYF
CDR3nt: TGCGCCAGCAAAGGGGAAGACAGGGCCTACGAGCAGTACTTC

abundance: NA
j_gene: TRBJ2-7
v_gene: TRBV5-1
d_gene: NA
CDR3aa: CASSLALQGDEQYF
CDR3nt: TGCGCCAGCAGCTTGGCCCTACAGGGCGACGAGCAGTACTTC

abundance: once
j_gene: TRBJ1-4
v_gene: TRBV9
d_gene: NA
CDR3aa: CASSVEGHTYEKLFF
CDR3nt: TGTGCCAGCAGCGTAGAGGGACACACTTATGAAAAACTGTTTTTT

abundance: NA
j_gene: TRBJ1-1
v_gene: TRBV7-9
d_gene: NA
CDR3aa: CASSSTATLMNTEAFF
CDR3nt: TGTGCCAGCAGCTCTACAGCAACGCTTATGAACACTGAAGCTTTCTTT

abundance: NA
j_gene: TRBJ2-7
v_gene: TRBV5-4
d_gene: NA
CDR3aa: CASSLAELDYEQYF
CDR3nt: TGTGCCAGCAGCTTGGCCGAACTAGACTACGAGCAGTACTTC

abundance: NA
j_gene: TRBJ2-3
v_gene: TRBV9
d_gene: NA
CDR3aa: CASSVVSTDTQYF
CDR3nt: TGTGCCAGCAGCGTAGTAAGCACAGATACGCAGTATTTT

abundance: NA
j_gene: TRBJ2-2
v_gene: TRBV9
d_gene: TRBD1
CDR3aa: CASSDSRTGPTGELFF
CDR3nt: TGTGCCAGCAGCGATTCCCGGACAGGGCCCACCGGGGAGCTGTTTTTT

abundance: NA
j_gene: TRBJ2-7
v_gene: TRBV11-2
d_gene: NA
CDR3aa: CASSLDLSEQYF
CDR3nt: TGTGCCAGCAGCTTAGATCTGAGTGAGCAGTACTTC

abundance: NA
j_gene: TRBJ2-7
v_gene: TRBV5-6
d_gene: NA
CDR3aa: CASSLSVVTFYEQYF
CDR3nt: TGTGCCAGCAGCTTGTCGGTCGTCACCTTTTACGAGCAGTACTTC

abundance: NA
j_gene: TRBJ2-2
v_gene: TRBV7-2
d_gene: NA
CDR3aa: CASSLIRVEVFF
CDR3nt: TGTGCCAGCAGCTTGATACGGGTAGAGGTGTTTTTT

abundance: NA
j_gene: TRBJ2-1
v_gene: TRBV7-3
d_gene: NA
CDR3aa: CASSFDYRPYNEQFF
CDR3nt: TGTGCCAGCAGCTTTGACTACCGCCCCTACAATGAGCAGTTCTTC

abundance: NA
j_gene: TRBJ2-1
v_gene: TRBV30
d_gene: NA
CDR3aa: CAWTRGRNEQFF
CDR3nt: TGTGCCTGGACCAGGGGTCGTAATGAGCAGTTCTTC

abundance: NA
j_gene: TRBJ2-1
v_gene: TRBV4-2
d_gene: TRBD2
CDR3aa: CASSQLLAGEYEQFF
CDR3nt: TGTGCCAGCAGCCAGTTACTAGCGGGAGAATATGAGCAGTTCTTC

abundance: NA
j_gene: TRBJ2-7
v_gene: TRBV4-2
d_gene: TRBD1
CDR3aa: CASSLRTGTSYEQYF
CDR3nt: TGTGCCAGCAGCCTCCGGACAGGCACCTCCTACGAGCAGTACTTC

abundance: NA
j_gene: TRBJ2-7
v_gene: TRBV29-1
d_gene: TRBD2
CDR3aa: CSAAGGRTYEQYF
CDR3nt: TGCAGCGCCGCGGGAGGCCGCACCTACGAGCAGTACTTC

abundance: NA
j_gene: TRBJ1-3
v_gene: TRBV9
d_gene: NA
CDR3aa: CASSVGGAPNTIYF
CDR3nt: TGTGCCAGCAGCGTAGGAGGTGCCCCAAACACCATATATTTT

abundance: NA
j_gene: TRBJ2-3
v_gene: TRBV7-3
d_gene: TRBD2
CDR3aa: CASSLGLAGVADTQYF
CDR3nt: TGTGCCAGCAGCTTGGGACTAGCGGGAGTCGCAGATACGCAGTATTTT

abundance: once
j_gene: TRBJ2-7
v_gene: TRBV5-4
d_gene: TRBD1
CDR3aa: CASSAPGTGSYEQYF
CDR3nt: TGTGCCAGCAGCGCGCCCGGGACAGGGAGCTACGAGCAGTACTTC

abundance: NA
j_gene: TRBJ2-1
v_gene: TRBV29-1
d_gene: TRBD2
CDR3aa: CSVSSGSSYNEQFF
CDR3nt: TGCAGCGTATCTAGCGGAAGCTCCTACAATGAGCAGTTCTTC

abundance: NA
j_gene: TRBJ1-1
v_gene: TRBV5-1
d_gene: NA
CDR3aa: CASSLAVGGNTEAFF
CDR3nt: TGCGCCAGCAGCTTGGCGGTAGGGGGGAACACTGAAGCTTTCTTT

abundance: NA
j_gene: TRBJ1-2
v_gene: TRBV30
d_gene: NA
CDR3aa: CAWNPGWVYGYTF
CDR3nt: TGTGCCTGGAACCCAGGGTGGGTCTATGGCTACACCTTC

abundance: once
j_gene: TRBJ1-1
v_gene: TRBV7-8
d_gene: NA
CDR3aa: CASSLLEGGTEAFF
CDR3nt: TGTGCCAGCAGCTTACTCGAAGGAGGCACTGAAGCTTTCTTT

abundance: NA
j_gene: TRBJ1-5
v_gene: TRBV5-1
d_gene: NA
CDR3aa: CASSIDRTQPQHF
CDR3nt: TGCGCCAGCAGCATCGACAGGACGCAGCCCCAGCATTTT

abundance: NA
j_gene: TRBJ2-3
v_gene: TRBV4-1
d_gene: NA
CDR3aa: CASSQDEVADTQYF
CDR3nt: TGCGCCAGCAGCCAAGACGAGGTGGCAGATACGCAGTATTTT

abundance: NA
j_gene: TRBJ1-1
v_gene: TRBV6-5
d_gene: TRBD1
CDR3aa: CASSYFGTGRSEAFF
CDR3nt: TGTGCCAGCAGTTACTTCGGGACAGGAAGATCTGAAGCTTTCTTT

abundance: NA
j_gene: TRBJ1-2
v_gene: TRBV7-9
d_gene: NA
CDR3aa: CASSLGTANYGYTF
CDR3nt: TGTGCCAGCAGCTTAGGGACAGCTAACTATGGCTACACCTTC

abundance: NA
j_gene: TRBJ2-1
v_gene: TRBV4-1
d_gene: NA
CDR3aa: CASSQELVPGNEQFF
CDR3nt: TGCGCCAGCAGCCAAGAGTTAGTGCCGGGGAATGAGCAGTTCTTC

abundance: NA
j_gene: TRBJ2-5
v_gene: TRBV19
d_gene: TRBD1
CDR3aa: CASSLGQGAGTQYF
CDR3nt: TGTGCCAGTAGTCTCGGACAGGGGGCTGGGACCCAGTACTTC

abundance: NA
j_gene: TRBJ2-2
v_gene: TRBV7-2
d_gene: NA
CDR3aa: CASSLGGGYLNTGELFF
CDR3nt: TGTGCCAGCAGCTTAGGGGGCGGTTACCTGAACACCGGGGAGCTGTTTTTT

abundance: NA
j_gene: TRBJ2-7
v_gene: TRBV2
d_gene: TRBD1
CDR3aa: CASNSGQGIYEQYF
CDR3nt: TGTGCCAGCAATTCGGGACAGGGGATCTACGAGCAGTACTTC

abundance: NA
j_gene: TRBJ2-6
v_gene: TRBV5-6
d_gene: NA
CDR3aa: CASSLDLTGANVLTF
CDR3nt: TGTGCCAGCAGCTTGGACTTGACTGGGGCCAACGTCCTGACTTTC

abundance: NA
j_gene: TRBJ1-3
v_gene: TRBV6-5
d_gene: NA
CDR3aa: CASSYYGGSSGNTIYF
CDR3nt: TGTGCCAGCAGTTACTACGGGGGGTCCTCTGGAAACACCATATATTTT

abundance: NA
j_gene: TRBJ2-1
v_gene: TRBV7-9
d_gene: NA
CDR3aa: CASSLGLLLNEQFF
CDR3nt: TGTGCCAGCAGCTTAGGATTACTTCTTAATGAGCAGTTCTTC

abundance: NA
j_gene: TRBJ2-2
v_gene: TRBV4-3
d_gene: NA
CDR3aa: CASSQNGGGELFF
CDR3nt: TGCGCCAGCAGCCAGAACGGGGGCGGGGAGCTGTTTTTT

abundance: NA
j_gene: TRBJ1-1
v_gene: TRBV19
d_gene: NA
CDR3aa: CASSLTVQNTEAFF
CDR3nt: TGTGCCAGTAGTTTGACAGTTCAGAACACTGAAGCTTTCTTT